This T cell receptor (beta chain) derives from a study of OX40 agonist ivuxolimab in advanced cancers. Across the study: Three individuals attained partial responses, comprising one hepatocellular carcinoma case and two cutaneous melanoma cases. The study's findings and limits: Blood T cells, both CD4+ and CD8+, expanded clonally by week 6 at 0.1 to 3.0 mg/kg. Expanded peripheral T cell antigen specificity was not determined.

The table came from immunoSEQ multiplex PCR; TCRdb's copy has only in-frame clones and leaves some out. In the table there are about 76,000 clones, roughly 85% of which are singletons. Baseline, cycle 4 day 1, and cycle 7 day 1 were the blood sampling points. Details on this clone: Its matching antigen is unknown.

This CDR3 is built from 17 residues. V lost 2 bases, J lost 0 bases, and 2 bases stayed unmatched. Germline V gene data show CDR1 as SGHVS and CDR2 as FNYEAQ. The clonotype comes from an adult with an advanced solid tumor such as melanoma, head and neck, liver or kidney cancer. V is TRBV7-6 and J is TRBJ2-2; 11 bases are shared with TRBD2. Sequenced here: CD4+ or CD8+ T cells sorted from blood, sampled in a trial of the OX40 agonist ivuxolimab. The DNA of the CDR3 is TGTGCCAGCAGCTTACCTAGCGGGGGGCCGAACACCGGGGAGCTGTTTTTT. Amino acid sequence: CASSLPSGGPNTGELFF.